This T cell receptor beta chain stems from a study of blood T cell repertoires in COVID-19. Whole-study context: From the United States, Italy and Spain came samples of acute and convalescent COVID-19.

The assay was immunoSEQ multiplex PCR, and TCRdb's table has in-frame clones only and misses some. The sample has approximately 400,000 clones, around four fifths seen once. The TCR was taken from a woman between 50 and 59 years old who had recovered from COVID-19. Sequencing was performed on PBMCs or T cells enriched from blood (not recorded which).

Here the CDR3 DNA reads TGTGCCAGTAGTATAAAGGGCCGAGGGTGGGACTATGGCTACACCTTC. It encodes CASSIKGRGWDYGYTF. The chain joins TRBV19 to TRBJ1-2; D is uncertain. The CDR3 totals 16 residues. CDR1 and CDR2 (germline): LNHDA, SQIVND (reference sequence). Trimming left V 2 bases short and J 3 bases short, with 16 bases between. Filled out from reference TRBV19 and TRBJ1-2, the complete variable domain reads DGGITQSPKYLFRKEGQNVTLSCEQNLNHDAMYWYRQDPGQGLRLIYYSQIVNDFQKGDIAEGYSVSREKKESFPLTVTSAQKNPTAFYLCASSIKGRGWDYGYTFGSGTRLTVV.